The clone carrying this T cell receptor (beta chain) appeared many times. The antigen is unknown. Per germline, CDR1 LNHDA and CDR2 SQIVND (reference sequence). This CDR3 is built from 15 residues. V was trimmed by 5 bases and J by 4 bases, leaving 15 bases between them. This entry belongs to a study of T cell responses to AZD1222 COVID-19 vaccine. General observations from the study: Repertoires were obtained only post-peak T cell response. Seropositive AZD1222 recipients at baseline numbered only 6 or 7. The reported proportion of spike-specific TCRs targeting unmutated variant regions was nearly half.

The repertoire was sequenced with immunoSEQ multiplex PCR; TCRdb's copy has only in-frame clones and lacks some. This table holds some 190,000 clones, about 90% found once. Sample: peripheral blood, taken on day 0 of AZD1222 vaccination. V gene TRBV19 combines with J gene TRBJ2-1; D ambiguous. This receptor was obtained from an adult in good health. CDR3 sequence (DNA): TGTGCCAGTAGTGCCGAGAGACAAGTTTACAATGAGCAGTTCTTC. Encoded protein: CASSAERQVYNEQFF.